These T cell receptor beta chains were read from a single sample in a study of blood T cell repertoires in COVID-19. Sequenced by immunoSEQ multiplex PCR; TCRdb stores in-frame clones only, minus some. The table records 150,000 to 200,000 clones, roughly 89% of them present only once. Material for sequencing was PBMCs or T cells enriched from blood (not recorded which). These receptors were obtained from a woman aged 30 to 39 who had been exposed to COVID-19. Each CDR3 is given with its conserved first and last residue. The D gene is left open where the match is weak. The listing skips clone size in some rows; elsewhere it reads once, few, many or a size class.

cdr3_nt: TGTGCCAGTAGTATAGCCAGGGAGGCGAACACTGAAGCTTTCTTT
cdr3_aa: CASSIAREANTEAFF
clone_size: -
d_call: -
v_call: TRBV19
j_call: TRBJ1-1

cdr3_nt: TGTGCCAGCAGCCTAGGGACAGGTTCGTTCAATGAGCAGTTCTTC
cdr3_aa: CASSLGTGSFNEQFF
clone_size: -
d_call: TRBD1
v_call: TRBV6-5
j_call: TRBJ2-1

cdr3_nt: TGCGCCAGCAGCCAAGATAAAGAGTCTGAAGCTTTCTTT
cdr3_aa: CASSQDKESEAFF
clone_size: -
d_call: -
v_call: TRBV4-1
j_call: TRBJ1-1

cdr3_nt: TGTGCCAGCTCACCACCGGGGGGAACGGCCACAGATACGCAGTATTTT
cdr3_aa: CASSPPGGTATDTQYF
clone_size: -
d_call: -
v_call: TRBV18
j_call: TRBJ2-3

cdr3_nt: TGCGCCAGCAGCTTCTCAGAGACCCAGTACTTC
cdr3_aa: CASSFSETQYF
clone_size: -
d_call: -
v_call: TRBV5-1
j_call: TRBJ2-5

cdr3_nt: TGTGCCAGCAGCGCAGGACAGTACAAAAACATTCAGTACTTC
cdr3_aa: CASSAGQYKNIQYF
clone_size: once
d_call: -
v_call: TRBV5-5
j_call: TRBJ2-4

cdr3_nt: TGTGCCAGCAGCTTGGGACTAGCGGGGGTTGACGGGGAGCTGTTTTTT
cdr3_aa: CASSLGLAGVDGELFF
clone_size: -
d_call: TRBD2
v_call: TRBV7-2
j_call: TRBJ2-2

cdr3_nt: TGTGCCAGCAGCTGGGTCCGGGGAGAGACCCAGTACTTC
cdr3_aa: CASSWVRGETQYF
clone_size: -
d_call: -
v_call: TRBV5-6
j_call: TRBJ2-5

cdr3_nt: TGCGCCAGCAGCCAAAACGCCGGCGGGGACAATGAGCAGTTCTTC
cdr3_aa: CASSQNAGGDNEQFF
clone_size: -
d_call: -
v_call: TRBV4-3
j_call: TRBJ2-1

cdr3_nt: TGCAGTGCTAGTATCCCGACAGGGGGTCTTGAAAAACTGTTTTTT
cdr3_aa: CSASIPTGGLEKLFF
clone_size: -
d_call: TRBD1
v_call: TRBV20-1
j_call: TRBJ1-4

cdr3_nt: TGTGCCACCAGCCCACAGGGGGACACCGGGGAGCTGTTTTTT
cdr3_aa: CATSPQGDTGELFF
clone_size: many
d_call: TRBD1
v_call: TRBV24-1
j_call: TRBJ2-2

cdr3_nt: TGTGCCAGCGGAGATCTAGCGGGGGGTCAGTACGAGCAGTACTTC
cdr3_aa: CASGDLAGGQYEQYF
clone_size: -
d_call: TRBD2
v_call: TRBV6-5
j_call: TRBJ2-7

cdr3_nt: TGTGCCAGCAGCTTAGGGGGGGATCGCAATCAGCCCCAGCATTTT
cdr3_aa: CASSLGGDRNQPQHF
clone_size: -
d_call: -
v_call: TRBV7-2
j_call: TRBJ1-5

cdr3_nt: TGTGCCAGCAGCTTCTCAGCGGGGTTCTACGAGCAGTACTTC
cdr3_aa: CASSFSAGFYEQYF
clone_size: -
d_call: TRBD2
v_call: TRBV7-2
j_call: TRBJ2-7

cdr3_nt: TGTGCCCACAGGGAGACCGGGACCGCGAACTATGGCTACACCTTC
cdr3_aa: CAHRETGTANYGYTF
clone_size: few
d_call: -
v_call: TRBV7-2
j_call: TRBJ1-2

cdr3_nt: TGTGCCGCTAAGGGGGTAGAGGAGAACGAGCAGTACTTC
cdr3_aa: CAAKGVEENEQYF
clone_size: once
d_call: -
v_call: TRBV10-3
j_call: TRBJ2-7

cdr3_nt: TGTGCCAGTAGTATTCCCCGGCAGTTCCTTGGGGCGATCACTGAAGCTTTCTTT
cdr3_aa: CASSIPRQFLGAITEAFF
clone_size: -
d_call: -
v_call: TRBV19
j_call: TRBJ1-1

cdr3_nt: TGTGCTAGTGGTTTGGTACTGTCAGGGGGAAGCTCTGGAAACACCATATATTTT
cdr3_aa: CASGLVLSGGSSGNTIYF
clone_size: -
d_call: TRBD1
v_call: TRBV12-5
j_call: TRBJ1-3

cdr3_nt: TGCAGCGTTGAAGTAGGGGCAATTATGGGCTCCTACGAGCAGTACTTC
cdr3_aa: CSVEVGAIMGSYEQYF
clone_size: -
d_call: -
v_call: TRBV29-1
j_call: TRBJ2-7

cdr3_nt: TGTGCCAGCAGCTTATCCAGGGGAGCAGATACGCAGTATTTT
cdr3_aa: CASSLSRGADTQYF
clone_size: few
d_call: -
v_call: TRBV11-3
j_call: TRBJ2-3

cdr3_nt: TGTGCCAGCAGCCAAGTAGGGACAGTCCCGTTCTTC
cdr3_aa: CASSQVGTVPFF
clone_size: -
d_call: TRBD1
v_call: TRBV3-1/TRBV3-2
j_call: TRBJ2-1

cdr3_nt: TGTGCTAGTGCCCCCGGGGGAGGAGCTTTCTTT
cdr3_aa: CASAPGGGAFF
clone_size: -
d_call: -
v_call: TRBV12-5
j_call: TRBJ1-1

cdr3_nt: TGTGCCAGCAGCCGGGACACTGAGAATTCACCCCTCCACTTT
cdr3_aa: CASSRDTENSPLHF
clone_size: many
d_call: -
v_call: TRBV6-2/TRBV6-3
j_call: TRBJ1-6

cdr3_nt: TGTGCCAGCAGCGTGCCGGGACAAGACACCGGGGAGCTGTTTTTT
cdr3_aa: CASSVPGQDTGELFF
clone_size: -
d_call: -
v_call: TRBV5-4
j_call: TRBJ2-2

cdr3_nt: TGTGCCAGCTCACCTCCCGGCTCACTAACTCTATACGAGCAGTACTTC
cdr3_aa: CASSPPGSLTLYEQYF
clone_size: -
d_call: -
v_call: TRBV18
j_call: TRBJ2-7

cdr3_nt: TGTGCCAGCAGCCCCGTCGCCGGGACAGGGGACGAGACCCAGTACTTC
cdr3_aa: CASSPVAGTGDETQYF
clone_size: -
d_call: TRBD1
v_call: TRBV11-2
j_call: TRBJ2-5

cdr3_nt: TGTGCCAGCCTCGGGACAGGGGGCACAGATACGCAGTATTTT
cdr3_aa: CASLGTGGTDTQYF
clone_size: -
d_call: TRBD1
v_call: TRBV6-1
j_call: TRBJ2-3

cdr3_nt: TGTGCCTGGAGTCAGTACCCCCTAGCGGGGGGCAAATACGAGCAGTACTTC
cdr3_aa: CAWSQYPLAGGKYEQYF
clone_size: few
d_call: TRBD2
v_call: TRBV30
j_call: TRBJ2-7

cdr3_nt: TGTGCCGTACGGTTACGGGAGACCCAGTACTTC
cdr3_aa: CAVRLRETQYF
clone_size: -
d_call: -
v_call: TRBV6-5
j_call: TRBJ2-5

cdr3_nt: TGTGCCAGCAGCTTGACAGTCCAAGAGACCCAGTACTTC
cdr3_aa: CASSLTVQETQYF
clone_size: many
d_call: -
v_call: TRBV5-6
j_call: TRBJ2-5

cdr3_nt: TGTGCCAGTAGTGATCCGGGACAGTTAACCACTGAAGCTTTCTTT
cdr3_aa: CASSDPGQLTTEAFF
clone_size: -
d_call: TRBD1
v_call: TRBV19
j_call: TRBJ1-1

cdr3_nt: TGTGCCAGCAGTTATGGAGGGACCCAGCATTTT
cdr3_aa: CASSYGGTQHF
clone_size: once
d_call: -
v_call: TRBV6-2/TRBV6-3
j_call: TRBJ1-5

cdr3_nt: TGTGCCACCCAAACGGACAGGGCGGATAATTCACCCCTCCACTTT
cdr3_aa: CATQTDRADNSPLHF
clone_size: -
d_call: TRBD1
v_call: TRBV19
j_call: TRBJ1-6

cdr3_nt: TGTGCCAGCAGTCCCGAGGGTTTCACCGGGGAGCTGTTTTTT
cdr3_aa: CASSPEGFTGELFF
clone_size: -
d_call: -
v_call: TRBV6-5
j_call: TRBJ2-2

cdr3_nt: TGTGCCAGCAGGGGGCTGGCCTACGAGCAGTACTTC
cdr3_aa: CASRGLAYEQYF
clone_size: -
d_call: -
v_call: TRBV6-5
j_call: TRBJ2-7

cdr3_nt: TGCAGCGTGAATGGGGGGGCTTTCTTT
cdr3_aa: CSVNGGAFF
clone_size: few
d_call: -
v_call: TRBV29-1
j_call: TRBJ1-1

cdr3_nt: TGTGCCAGCAGCCTCAACCTACCGGGGGAACAGCCCCAGCATTTT
cdr3_aa: CASSLNLPGEQPQHF
clone_size: few
d_call: -
v_call: TRBV11-2
j_call: TRBJ1-5

cdr3_nt: TGTGCCAGTAGTACGCTGCTAGCGGGCGACTACAATGAGCAGTTCTTC
cdr3_aa: CASSTLLAGDYNEQFF
clone_size: once
d_call: TRBD2
v_call: TRBV19
j_call: TRBJ2-1

cdr3_nt: TGCGCCAGCAGCCAAGAGTGGACAGCGTCCCGGGCCCAGCATTTT
cdr3_aa: CASSQEWTASRAQHF
clone_size: -
d_call: -
v_call: TRBV4-1
j_call: TRBJ1-5

cdr3_nt: TGTGCCAGCAGCGACACTTTAACAGGGGCGCAGGATGGCTACACCTTC
cdr3_aa: CASSDTLTGAQDGYTF
clone_size: -
d_call: TRBD1
v_call: TRBV9
j_call: TRBJ1-2

cdr3_nt: TGTGCCAGCAACAGTGGGGCGGCGAATCAGCCCCAGCATTTT
cdr3_aa: CASNSGAANQPQHF
clone_size: -
d_call: -
v_call: TRBV2
j_call: TRBJ1-5

cdr3_nt: TGCAGCGTCGGACAGGGGAATCAGCCCCAGCATTTT
cdr3_aa: CSVGQGNQPQHF
clone_size: -
d_call: TRBD1
v_call: TRBV29-1
j_call: TRBJ1-5

cdr3_nt: TGCGCCAGCAGCCAAAGGACAGGGGGCGGACTGGAACTGTTTTTT
cdr3_aa: CASSQRTGGGLELFF
clone_size: -
d_call: TRBD1
v_call: TRBV4-1
j_call: TRBJ1-4

cdr3_nt: TGCAGCGTCGGTGAGGGCCGAGCTTCCTACGAGCAGTACTTC
cdr3_aa: CSVGEGRASYEQYF
clone_size: few
d_call: -
v_call: TRBV29-1
j_call: TRBJ2-7

cdr3_nt: TGTGCCAGTCACAAAACGGGGGTCAATCAGCCCCAGCATTTT
cdr3_aa: CASHKTGVNQPQHF
clone_size: -
d_call: -
v_call: TRBV19
j_call: TRBJ1-5

cdr3_nt: TGTGCCAGCAGCTTAGAACACAGGGGTCTCTCCTACGAGCAGTACTTC
cdr3_aa: CASSLEHRGLSYEQYF
clone_size: -
d_call: TRBD1
v_call: TRBV7-9
j_call: TRBJ2-7

cdr3_nt: TGTGCCAGCATACTCCAGGGGGCTAGTGGAAACACCATATATTTT
cdr3_aa: CASILQGASGNTIYF
clone_size: -
d_call: TRBD1
v_call: TRBV2
j_call: TRBJ1-3

cdr3_nt: TGTGCCAGCAACGACCCGGGTGGGAGAAACACTGAAGCTTTCTTT
cdr3_aa: CASNDPGGRNTEAFF
clone_size: once
d_call: -
v_call: TRBV5-4
j_call: TRBJ1-1

cdr3_nt: TGTGCTAGCAGCCCTATCGAGTCCGGGGAGCTGTTTTTT
cdr3_aa: CASSPIESGELFF
clone_size: -
d_call: -
v_call: TRBV7-7
j_call: TRBJ2-2

cdr3_nt: TGTGCCAGCAGCGTAGAGGGGACTAGCGGGCGACGCACAGATACGCAGTATTTT
cdr3_aa: CASSVEGTSGRRTDTQYF
clone_size: -
d_call: TRBD2
v_call: TRBV9
j_call: TRBJ2-3

cdr3_nt: TGTGCCAGCAGCATATCGGGAAGCTTGAACACTGAAGCTTTCTTT
cdr3_aa: CASSISGSLNTEAFF
clone_size: -
d_call: -
v_call: TRBV9
j_call: TRBJ1-1

cdr3_nt: TGTGCCAGCAGCGCGGGGTGGGCGGATGAGCAGTTCTTC
cdr3_aa: CASSAGWADEQFF
clone_size: once
d_call: -
v_call: TRBV3-1/TRBV3-2
j_call: TRBJ2-1

cdr3_nt: TGCAGCGTTGTTGTTAGCACTGAAGCTTTCTTT
cdr3_aa: CSVVVSTEAFF
clone_size: -
d_call: -
v_call: TRBV29-1
j_call: TRBJ1-1

cdr3_nt: TGTGCCAGCATTGGGGGGGGCGATGAGCAGTTCTTC
cdr3_aa: CASIGGGDEQFF
clone_size: -
d_call: -
v_call: TRBV27
j_call: TRBJ2-1

cdr3_nt: TGTGCCTGGAGTAGCAGGGGCGGAAACATTCAGTACTTC
cdr3_aa: CAWSSRGGNIQYF
clone_size: once
d_call: -
v_call: TRBV30
j_call: TRBJ2-4